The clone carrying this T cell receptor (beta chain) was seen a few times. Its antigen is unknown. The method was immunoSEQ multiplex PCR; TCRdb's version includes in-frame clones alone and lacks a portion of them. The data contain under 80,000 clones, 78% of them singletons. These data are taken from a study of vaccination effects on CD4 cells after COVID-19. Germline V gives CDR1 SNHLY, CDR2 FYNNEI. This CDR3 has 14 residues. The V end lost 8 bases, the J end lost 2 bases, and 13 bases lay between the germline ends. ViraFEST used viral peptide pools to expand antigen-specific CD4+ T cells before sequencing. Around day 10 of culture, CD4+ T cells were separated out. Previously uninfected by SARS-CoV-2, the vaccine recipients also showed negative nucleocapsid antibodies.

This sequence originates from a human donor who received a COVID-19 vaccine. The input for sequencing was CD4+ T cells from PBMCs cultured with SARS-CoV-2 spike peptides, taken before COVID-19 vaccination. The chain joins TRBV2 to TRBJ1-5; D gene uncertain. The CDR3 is CASSTNLGNQPQHF. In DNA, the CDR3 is TGTGCCAGCTCCACGAATCTAGGCAATCAGCCCCAGCATTTT.